This TCR beta chain was captured by sequencing in a study of T-cell memory formation after mild COVID-19. The CDR3 is made up of 13 amino acids. Germline CDR1 and CDR2: DFQATT and SNEGSKA (reference sequence). Trimming stripped 5 bases from V and 4 bases from J, with 12 bases between. A note on this clonotype: Its antigen is still unknown.

Each CDR3 protein gets one entry after TCRdb re-called the 5' RACE reads with MiXCR. Seen here are approximately 210,000 distinct CDR3 sequences, more than 25% observed once, and the top ten hold about 10%. Study outcomes and limitations: Contracting clones localized mainly to CM and EM when CD4+ and mainly to EMRA when CD8+.

The receptor was derived from an adult woman who had mild COVID-19 (a few samples of this study predate the infection). Cell type and time point are not known. The rearrangement links TRBV20-1 to TRBJ1-3; D unclear. Sequencing used PBMCs or a T cell subset sorted from them (not recorded which). In DNA, the CDR3 is TGCAGTGCTTATGCGATGCCAGGAAACACCATATATTTT. Translation: CSAYAMPGNTIYF.